This TCR beta chain was profiled in a study of shared clonotypes between healthy human individuals. The repertoire was sequenced with immunoSEQ multiplex PCR; TCRdb's copy has only in-frame clones and lacks some. The sample carries about 600,000 clones, 95% to 96% recorded once. It was CD45RO-negative cells, positively selected for CCR7, that made up naive CD8 cells, with terminally differentiated effector memory CD45RA+ cells excluded. Germline V gene sequence: CDR1 PRHDT, CDR2 FYEKMQ (reference sequence). This CDR3 is built from 16 residues. The ends lost 5 bases at V and 7 bases at J; junction bases unmatched: 11.

The chain uses TRBV13 and TRBJ1-1; 12 bases match TRBD1. The receptor was derived from a woman in her twenties or thirties in good health. Sequenced sample: naive CD8+ T cells sorted from blood. The CDR3 DNA is TGTGCCAGCAGCCGGAGGGACAGGGGGCGTCGTGGTGAAGCTTTCTTT. Translating gives CASSRRDRGRRGEAFF.